These 31 T cell receptor beta chains were all obtained from the same sample, sequenced in a study of CD8+ T cells in alopecia areata. The treatment is: oral pan-JAK inhibitor, 5-10 mg twice daily. RNA extraction was followed by reverse transcription into cDNA, which acted as the sequencing template. Clones were sequenced by immunoSEQ multiplex PCR, and TCRdb holds only the in-frame ones, with some missing. The sample holds approximately 180,000 clones; more than 55% are singletons and the top ten take approximately 1.3%. The specimen comprised CD4+ T cells sorted from blood, sampled at week 49, from a patient treated with tofacitinib. The receptors derive from a human donor with alopecia areata.

A single count supports this clone. The rearrangement links TRBV4-3 to TRBJ2-7; the D is unclear. Trimming stripped 3 bases from V and 3 bases from J, with 9 bases between. The germline V gene has CDR1 LGHNA and CDR2 YSLEER. The CDR3 is 13 residues long. The CDR3 DNA reads as TGCGCCAGCAGCCAGGGGTCCGGCTACGAGCAGTACTTC. It yields the protein CASSQGSGYEQYF.

The chain carries TRBV4-1 and TRBJ1-2, with D unclear. In germline, CDR1 is MGHRA, CDR2 YSYEKL. Trimming removed 3 bases at V and 4 bases at J, with 12 bases between. This CDR3 contains 14 residues. The chain's CDR3 is CASSQIAGSYGYTF. The CDR3 coding sequence is TGCGCCAGCAGCCAGATAGCGGGGAGCTATGGCTACACCTTC.

The chain couples TRBV4-3 to TRBJ1-2; D is uncertain. The V end lost 1 base, the J end lost 0 bases, and 6 bases lay between the germline ends. This CDR3 spans 14 amino acids. Germline V gene lookup returns CDR1 LGHNA and CDR2 YSLEER. The CDR3 region has the DNA TGCGCCAGCAGCCAAGGGAGCTCTAACTATGGCTACACCTTC. The encoded protein is CASSQGSSNYGYTF.

This chain uses TRBV28 with TRBJ1-5; perhaps TRBD1 as D (5 bases). This CDR3 has 13 amino acids. Germline values: CDR1 MDHEN, CDR2 SYDVKM. CDR3 protein: CVSKGENNQPQHF. In DNA, the CDR3 is TGTGTCAGTAAAGGGGAAAACAATCAGCCCCAGCATTTT.

The chain links TRBV14 to TRBJ2-7, with D uncertain. The V end lost 3 bases, the J end lost 1 base, and 1 base lay between the germline ends. Germline V gives CDR1 SGHDN, CDR2 FVKESK. This CDR3 has 11 residues. The CDR3 nucleotides are TGTGCCAGCAGCCATTCCTACGAGCAGTACTTC. Its translation is CASSHSYEQYF.

The chain couples TRBV7-9 to TRBJ2-7, with 7 nucleotides matching TRBD1. V gave up 1 base and J gave up 5 bases; unmatched junction bases: 5. Germline V gene sequence: CDR1 SEHNR, CDR2 FQNEAQ (reference sequence). This CDR3 is 14 amino acids long. The CDR3: CASSLGRDRDEQYF. CDR3 in DNA: TGTGCCAGCAGCTTAGGGAGAGACAGGGACGAGCAGTACTTC.

The chain joins TRBV7-3 to TRBJ2-7; D may be TRBD2 (6 bases). CDR1 is SGHTA, CDR2 FQGTGA, per germline. The CDR3 is made up of 14 amino acids. V lost 5 bases, J lost 1 base, and 12 bases lay in between. The CDR3 region is CASSPDSGSYEQYF. For the CDR3, the DNA is TGTGCCAGCAGCCCCGACAGCGGGTCCTACGAGCAGTACTTC.

This clone was picked up a small number of times. The V gene is TRBV29-1, the J gene TRBJ1-4; 7 nucleotides line up with TRBD1. The J segment lost 7 bases and the V segment lost 7 bases, leaving 9 bases of the junction unmatched. Per the germline V gene, CDR1 is SQVTM and CDR2 is ANQGSEA. The CDR3 runs to 13 residues. CDR3: CSGRDSGGEKLFF. CDR3 bases: TGCAGCGGACGGGACAGCGGAGGTGAAAAACTGTTTTTT.

This clone was found a few times. The rearrangement uses TRBV19 and TRBJ2-1; the match to TRBD2 covers 9 bases. This CDR3 spans 15 amino acids. The trim removed 10 bases at V and 6 bases at J, leaving 13 bases unmatched. Germline CDR1 LNHDA, CDR2 SQIVND (reference sequence). The CDR3 spells CATRSERGAANEQFF. CDR3 DNA: TGTGCCACCCGGAGCGAGCGGGGGGCCGCCAATGAGCAGTTCTTC.

The V gene is TRBV18, the J gene TRBJ2-7; D possibly matches TRBD1 or TRBD2 (5 bases each). V dropped 4 bases and J dropped 2 bases, with 15 bases sitting between them. Germline assignment: CDR1 KGHSH and CDR2 LQKENI. The length of the CDR3 is 15 residues. In DNA, the CDR3 is TGTGCCAGCTCACTGACGGGGCGCGAGACCTACGAGCAGTACTTC. The encoded protein is CASSLTGRETYEQYF.

The chain is built from TRBV30 and TRBJ2-3; TRBD2 matches 9 bases. J lost 1 base, V lost 7 bases, and 12 bases had no gene match. This CDR3 spans 16 amino acids. CDR1 is GTSNPN and CDR2 is SVGIG in the germline V gene (reference sequence). In DNA, the CDR3 is TGTGCCTTTTCGACGCGGGGGGGCATTGGCACAGATACGCAGTATTTT. Amino acid sequence: CAFSTRGGIGTDTQYF.

The chain links TRBV29-1 to TRBJ2-4; 9 bases fit TRBD2. The CDR3 extends over 17 amino acids. Germline CDR1 SQVTM, CDR2 ANQGSEA. V dropped 4 bases and J dropped 0; count of bases not matched to a gene: 10. The DNA of the CDR3 is TGCAGCGTTGTGGTAGCGGGGGAGGTGGGAGCCAAAAACATTCAGTACTTC. Its translation: CSVVVAGEVGAKNIQYF.

V gene TRBV5-6 combines with J gene TRBJ1-1; D uncertain. V shed 4 bases and J shed 5 bases, with 12 bases lying between them. The germline CDR1 and CDR2 sequences are SGHDT and YYEEEE. There are 13 residues in the CDR3. CDR3 in amino acids: CASSSGRGTEAFF. The CDR3 bases are TGTGCCAGCAGCAGCGGACGGGGAACTGAAGCTTTCTTT.

The CDR3 sequence is CASSAGTRGGYTF. CDR3 in DNA: TGTGCCAGCAGTGCCGGGACCCGCGGTGGCTACACCTTC. V gene TRBV25-1 combines with J gene TRBJ1-2, with D perhaps matching TRBD1 (5 bases). The germline CDR1 and CDR2 sequences are MGHDK and SYGVNS. The CDR3 runs 13 residues. V gave up 4 bases and J gave up 7 bases, with 13 bases separating them.

V usage is TRBV29-1 and J usage is TRBJ1-1; no reliable D call. Trimming left V 3 bases short and J 0 bases short, with 8 bases between. CDR1 SQVTM and CDR2 ANQGSEA come from the germline V gene. CDR3 length: 13 residues. The DNA of the CDR3 is TGCAGCGTTGAGCTTATCATGAACACTGAAGCTTTCTTT. Translating gives CSVELIMNTEAFF.

This clone was seen more than once but under ten times. CDR3 sequence reads: CASSLANPGQHGYTF. The DNA for the CDR3 is TGTGCCAGCAGCTTAGCGAATCCCGGACAGCATGGCTACACCTTC. The chain joins TRBV7-9 to TRBJ1-2; a weak D match, TRBD1 (6 bases). This CDR3 is built from 15 residues. Germline values: CDR1 SEHNR, CDR2 FQNEAQ (reference sequence). The germline V and J ends were trimmed by 0 bases and 6 bases, with 14 bases remaining between them. The variable domain in full, completed from reference TRBV7-9 and TRBJ1-2, reads DTGVSQNPRHKITKRGQNVTFRCDPISEHNRLYWYRQTLGQGPEFLTYFQNEAQLEKSRLLSDRFSAERPKGSFSTLEIQRTEQGDSAMYLCASSLANPGQHGYTFGSGTRLTVV.

The chain has TRBV5-1 and TRBJ2-3; D is possibly TRBD2 (6 bases). Germline-derived CDR1 and CDR2 are SGHRS and YFSETQ. This CDR3 spans 14 amino acids. Trimming took 7 bases from V and 2 from J, leaving 14 bases between them. CDR3 residues: CASGEERHTDTQYF. CDR3 bases: TGCGCCAGCGGGGAGGAGCGACACACAGATACGCAGTATTTT.

The chain has TRBV2 and TRBJ2-3, with TRBD2 identical over 10 bases. V was clipped by 5 bases and J by 3 bases; unmatched bases: 5. Germline loops: CDR1 SNHLY, CDR2 FYNNEI. This CDR3 is 15 amino acids long. CDR3 residues: CASSNPGLATDTQYF. In nucleotides, the CDR3 is TGTGCCAGCAGTAACCCGGGACTAGCGACAGATACGCAGTATTTT.

This rearrangement joins TRBV20-1 to TRBJ2-5; no definite D call. Germline-derived CDR1 and CDR2 are DFQATT and SNEGSKA (reference sequence). Trimming stripped 5 bases from V and 0 bases from J, with 1 base between. The CDR3 extends over 10 amino acids. As DNA, the CDR3 is TGCAGTGCTTACCAAGAGACCCAGTACTTC. Protein: CSAYQETQYF.

The chain carries TRBV5-1 and TRBJ2-4; 8 nucleotides line up with TRBD2. CDR3 length: 15 amino acids. Germline values: CDR1 SGHRS, CDR2 YFSETQ. The junction had 3 bases not matched to a gene; V was cut back by 4 bases and J by 0 bases. The CDR3 DNA reads TGCGCCAGCAGCCCGGGACTAGAAGCCAAAAACATTCAGTACTTC. Encoded protein: CASSPGLEAKNIQYF.

This sequence joins TRBV9 and TRBJ2-3; 12 nucleotides line up with TRBD1. From germline, CDR1 is SGDLS and CDR2 YYNGEE. There are 16 residues in the CDR3. After removal of 0 bases from V and 4 bases from J, the junction contained 3 bases not matched to a gene. The CDR3 is CASSVGGTGGADTQYF. DNA of the CDR3: TGTGCCAGCAGCGTAGGAGGGACAGGGGGCGCAGATACGCAGTATTTT.

This clone was observed a single time. This chain uses TRBV10-3 with TRBJ1-5; D gene unclear. The CDR3 covers 15 residues. Trimming stripped 6 bases from V and 0 bases from J, with 12 bases between. The germline CDR1 and CDR2 sequences are ENHRY and SYGVKD. CDR3 sequence (DNA): TGTGCCATCAGCCGGTCAAACTATAGCAATCAGCCCCAGCATTTT. Protein sequence: CAISRSNYSNQPQHF.

The chain has TRBV29-1 and TRBJ1-2; D possibly corresponds to TRBD1 (5 bases). The ends were cut back, 6 bases at V and 8 bases at J, with 16 bases in the middle. The CDR3 is 12 residues long. Germline V gene lookup returns CDR1 SQVTM and CDR2 ANQGSEA. The CDR3 bases are TGCAGCGTCCTACCGTGGGGCGGCGGCTACACCTTC. Its protein is CSVLPWGGGYTF.

The chain links TRBV4-3 to TRBJ1-4, with D tentatively TRBD1 (6 bases). This CDR3 has 13 residues. The V gene lost 3 bases and the J gene lost 7 bases, with 9 bases spanning the gap. Germline CDR1 and CDR2: LGHNA and YSLEER. The CDR3 here is CASSQGAGEKLFF. The CDR3 coding sequence is TGCGCCAGCAGCCAGGGGGCGGGTGAAAAACTGTTTTTT.

About this clone: This specimen includes other DNA sequences encoding the same CDR3. V and J are TRBV20-1 and TRBJ1-2; TRBD1 is a possible D gene (6 bases). CDR1 and CDR2 (germline): DFQATT, SNEGSKA (reference sequence). CDR3 length equals 11 residues. Trimming took off 4 bases at V and 7 bases at J, with 10 bases between the two ends. The DNA of the CDR3 is TGCAGTGCTACAGGGGAGGGTGGCTACACCTTC. Translated, it gives CSATGEGGYTF.

The chain joins TRBV15 to TRBJ2-1, with D hard to call. The CDR3 sequence is 12 residues long. CDR1 is LNHNV and CDR2 is YYDKDF in the germline V gene (reference sequence). The V end was cut by 0 bases, the J end by 4 bases, with 1 base between. The CDR3 DNA reads as TGTGCCACCAGCAGAGATTACAATGAGCAGTTCTTC. This sequence encodes CATSRDYNEQFF. Based on the CDR3 plus reference TRBV15 and TRBJ2-1, the full variable domain is DAMVIQNPRYQVTQFGKPVTLSCSQTLNHNVMYWYQQKSSQAPKLLFHYYDKDFNNEADTPDNFQSRRPNTSFCFLDIRSPGLGDTAMYLCATSRDYNEQFFGPGTRLTVL.

The rearrangement uses TRBV5-1 and TRBJ2-2; perhaps TRBD2 as D (6 bases). Between the trimmed V and J ends, which lost 5 bases and 4 bases, there was a span of 12 bases. The CDR3 loop spans 14 amino acids. Germline-derived CDR1 and CDR2 are SGHRS and YFSETQ. For the CDR3, the DNA is TGCGCCAGCAGAATAGCGGTTCTCACCGGGGAGCTGTTTTTT. It codes for CASRIAVLTGELFF.

This clone was seen only once. This chain joins TRBV29-1 and TRBJ2-3; no definite D call. Germline V CDR1 and CDR2: SQVTM, ANQGSEA. The CDR3 totals 14 residues. The V and J ends lost 4 bases and 2 bases respectively, with 13 bases between them. The CDR3 DNA follows: TGCAGCGTTGGTTTCTGGGTAGACACAGATACGCAGTATTTT. Translated, it gives CSVGFWVDTDTQYF.

The chain uses TRBV5-1 and TRBJ2-2; D is possibly TRBD1 or TRBD2 (5 bases each). Germline CDR1 reads SGHRS; CDR2 reads YFSETQ. The CDR3 extends over 16 amino acids. The ends were cut back, 0 bases at V and 5 bases at J, with 14 bases in the middle. The CDR3 spells CASSLAGQGRTGELFF. CDR3 sequence (DNA): TGCGCCAGCAGCTTGGCAGGCCAGGGACGTACCGGGGAGCTGTTTTTT.

The V gene is TRBV29-1, the J gene TRBJ1-2; D uncertain. The germline gives CDR1 SQVTM, CDR2 ANQGSEA. The CDR3 sequence is 10 residues long. V was clipped by 3 bases and J by 3 bases, with 2 bases between them. CDR3 in DNA: TGCAGCGTTGAGGACTATGGCTACACCTTC. It specifies CSVEDYGYTF.

This clone has just one count. The chain uses TRBV11-2 and TRBJ2-3, with a tentative D call TRBD1 (6 bases). Trimming left V 5 bases short and J 1 base short, with 16 bases between. The CDR3 is 16 amino acids. Germline CDR1 and CDR2: SGHAT and FQNNGV. DNA for the CDR3: TGTGCCAGCAGCCAATCCTCAGGGGTCCGCACAGATACGCAGTATTTT. It yields the protein CASSQSSGVRTDTQYF.